One sample yielded the 20 T cell receptor beta chains listed below, sequenced in a study of blood T cell repertoires in COVID-19. Clones were sequenced by immunoSEQ multiplex PCR, and TCRdb holds only the in-frame ones, with some missing. The sample lists 180,000 or so clones, about 75% seen once, with around 8.1% in the top ten. The sequenced sample was peripheral blood. These receptors all come from a woman between 50 and 59 years old with active or convalescent COVID-19.

This chain uses TRBV11-1 with TRBJ2-7, with TRBD1 matching over 10 bases. V lost 5 bases, J lost 6 bases, and 10 bases stayed unmatched. The CDR3 is 15 residues long. The V gene's germline CDR1 is SGHAT and CDR2 FQDESV (reference sequence). The CDR3 DNA reads TGTGCCAGCAGCCAGGATGACAGGGGGCGAGGCGAGCAGTACTTC. It yields the protein CASSQDDRGRGEQYF.

V gene TRBV6-2 or TRBV6-3 combines with J gene TRBJ1-2; TRBD1 aligns across 9 bases. The CDR3 sequence is 18 residues long. J lost 0 bases, V lost 3 bases, and 11 bases had no gene match. CDR1 is MNHEY, CDR2 SVGEGT, per germline. The CDR3 DNA follows: TGTGCCAGCAGTTATGTGAGACAGGGGGTTCGGGCTAACTATGGCTACACCTTC. It specifies CASSYVRQGVRANYGYTF.

This chain connects TRBV28 to TRBJ2-2, with 9 bases matching TRBD1. Germline loops: CDR1 MDHEN, CDR2 SYDVKM. Unmatched junction bases numbered 5, after V lost 6 bases and J lost 6 bases. The CDR3 sequence is 14 residues long. CDR3: CASSRRTGAGELFF. As DNA, the CDR3 is TGTGCCAGCAGCCGCAGGACAGGGGCCGGGGAGCTGTTTTTT. Supplemented by reference TRBV28 and TRBJ2-2, the full variable domain reads DVKVTQSSRYLVKRTGEKVFLECVQDMDHENMFWYRQDPGLGLRLIYFSYDVKMKEKGDIPEGYSVSREKKERFSLILESASTNQTSMYLCASSRRTGAGELFFGEGSRLTVL.

This clone was seen a handful of times. The chain couples TRBV7-3 to TRBJ2-7, with D maybe TRBD2 (6 bases). V lost 3 bases, J lost 7 bases, and 13 bases lay in between. Germline CDR1 and CDR2: SGHTA and FQGTGA. The CDR3 is 13 residues long. CDR3 in DNA: TGTGCCAGCAGCTTCCGGGACGGAGGGGAGCAGTACTTC. As protein: CASSFRDGGEQYF.

The chain recombines TRBV10-3 with TRBJ1-3; 9 bases line up with TRBD1. V was pared by 6 bases and J by 5 bases, with 8 bases of the junction left unmatched. The CDR3 has 15 amino acids. CDR1 is ENHRY, CDR2 SYGVKD, per germline. The CDR3 here is CAISETGTGRNTIYF. The CDR3 DNA reads as TGTGCCATCAGCGAAACCGGGACAGGGAGAAACACCATATATTTT.

This clone occurred a few times. This chain uses TRBV7-2 with TRBJ1-6, with D perhaps matching TRBD1 (5 bases). The CDR3 has 15 amino acids. Germline assignment: CDR1 SGHTA and CDR2 FQGNSA. The ends were cut back, 5 bases at V and 5 bases at J, with 13 bases in the middle. The CDR3 sequence is CASSVRQSDNSPLHF. CDR3 bases: TGTGCCAGCAGCGTTAGACAGAGCGATAATTCACCCCTCCACTTT.

The chain couples TRBV28 to TRBJ1-5; tentatively, D is TRBD1 (5 bases). CDR1 is MDHEN, CDR2 SYDVKM, per germline. The CDR3 extends over 15 amino acids. Trimming pared 3 bases from V and 4 bases from J, leaving 13 bases between. The CDR3 region has the DNA TGTGCCAGCAGTTTCTCGTACGGGGGTAATCAGCCCCAGCATTTT. This encodes CASSFSYGGNQPQHF. The variable domain in full, with the rest retrieved from reference TRBV28 and TRBJ1-5, is DVKVTQSSRYLVKRTGEKVFLECVQDMDHENMFWYRQDPGLGLRLIYFSYDVKMKEKGDIPEGYSVSREKKERFSLILESASTNQTSMYLCASSFSYGGNQPQHFGDGTRLSIL.

The gene calls are TRBV6-5 and TRBJ2-7, with D possibly TRBD2 on 6 matching bases. Germline CDR1 reads MNHEY; CDR2 reads SVGAGI. The CDR3 consists of 12 residues. Trimming left V 2 bases short and J 7 bases short, with 9 bases between. CDR3 amino acids: CASSYLRGEQYF. Here the CDR3 DNA reads TGTGCCAGCAGTTACCTCCGGGGGGAGCAGTACTTC.

This clone came up once. This chain connects TRBV7-2 to TRBJ1-5, with TRBD1 as a possible D gene (6 bases). CDR1 is SGHTA and CDR2 is FQGNSA in the germline V gene. This CDR3 is built from 16 residues. V was pared by 1 base and J by 7 bases, with 17 bases between. The CDR3: CASSLVGGNRRQPQHF. The DNA for the CDR3 is TGTGCCAGCAGCTTAGTAGGGGGTAATAGACGGCAGCCCCAGCATTTT. Drawing the rest from reference TRBV7-2 and TRBJ1-5, the complete variable domain is GAGVSQSPSNKVTEKGKDVELRCDPISGHTALYWYRQSLGQGLEFLIYFQGNSAPDKSGLPSDRFSAERTGGSVSTLTIQRTQQEDSAVYLCASSLVGGNRRQPQHFGDGTRLSIL.

The CDR3 sequence is CASSQESALRQGRTEAFF. The CDR3, as DNA: TGCGCCAGCAGCCAAGAGTCTGCCCTTAGACAGGGTCGGACTGAAGCTTTCTTT. This chain uses TRBV4-1 with TRBJ1-1; 7 bases fit TRBD1. The germline CDR1 and CDR2 sequences are MGHRA and YSYEKL. CDR3 length equals 18 residues. Trimming at V came to 0 bases and at J to 5 bases, leaving 15 bases not matched to a gene.

J is TRBJ2-1 and V is TRBV5-1; possibly TRBD2 for D (6 bases). The CDR3 spans 17 residues. In germline, CDR1 is SGHRS, CDR2 YFSETQ. V was pared by 6 bases and J by 10 bases, with 29 bases between. The CDR3: CASTSWEVGSVFGEQFF. The CDR3 bases are TGCGCCAGCACCTCCTGGGAGGTCGGGAGTGTCTTTGGGGAGCAGTTCTTC.

The chain recombines TRBV7-3 with TRBJ1-6, with D uncertain. The V end was cut by 1 base, the J end by 7 bases, with 11 bases between. The CDR3 spans 15 residues. Looked up from germline, CDR1 is SGHTA and CDR2 is FQGTGA. The CDR3 DNA sequence: TGTGCCAGCAGCTTAATGCACAGCCAAAATTCACCCCTCCACTTT. Its translation is CASSLMHSQNSPLHF.

The V call is TRBV6-6, the J call TRBJ1-1, with a tentative D call TRBD1 (6 bases). There are 15 residues in the CDR3. Germline CDR1 is MNHNY and CDR2 is SVGAGI (reference sequence). With 2 bases removed from V and 3 bases from J, the gap between germline ends came to 13 bases. The CDR3 protein is CASSYGIGGDTEAFF. The CDR3 nucleotides read TGTGCCAGCAGTTACGGTATAGGGGGGGACACTGAAGCTTTCTTT.

The chain uses TRBV5-1 and TRBJ2-1; D ambiguous. Looked up from germline, CDR1 is SGHRS and CDR2 is YFSETQ. This CDR3 has 15 residues. V dropped 6 bases and J dropped 0 bases, with 13 bases sitting between them. CDR3 nucleotides: TGCGCCAGCATTCCCTCCACCAGCTCCTACAATGAGCAGTTCTTC. Translating gives CASIPSTSSYNEQFF.

CDR3 sequence: CASKPGQQNTEAFF. The CDR3 DNA reads TGTGCCAGCAAGCCGGGACAGCAGAACACTGAAGCTTTCTTT. The chain couples TRBV28 to TRBJ1-1; TRBD1 matches 7 bases. Germline V gene sequence: CDR1 MDHEN, CDR2 SYDVKM. The ends lost 7 bases at V and 1 base at J; junction bases unmatched: 6. CDR3 length equals 14 residues.

CDR3 sequence: CASTPGGQPNSPLHF. The CDR3 DNA sequence: TGTGCCAGCACCCCCGGGGGGCAACCTAATTCACCCCTCCACTTT. The chain uses TRBV28 and TRBJ1-6, with D possibly being TRBD1 (6 bases). V was clipped by 7 bases and J by 6 bases, with 16 bases between them. The CDR3 extends over 15 amino acids. Germline CDR1 reads MDHEN; CDR2 reads SYDVKM.

This clone has a handful of counts. The chain couples TRBV28 to TRBJ1-2; 10 bases match TRBD1. The V gene's germline CDR1 is MDHEN and CDR2 SYDVKM. The CDR3 has 15 residues. The V and J ends lost 6 bases and 2 bases, in that order; junction bases with no gene match: 6. CDR3 DNA sequence: TGTGCCAGCAGCTCACCGGGACAGGGGAACTATGGCTACACCTTC. Its protein is CASSSPGQGNYGYTF.

J is TRBJ1-2 and V is TRBV28; TRBD1 matches 7 bases. The CDR3 totals 14 residues. The germline V gene encodes CDR1 MDHEN and CDR2 SYDVKM. The V segment lost 2 bases and the J segment 7 bases; nucleotides outside the gene matches: 7. CDR3 region: CASSLADRAAGYTF. CDR3 DNA: TGTGCCAGCAGTTTAGCAGACAGGGCCGCTGGCTACACCTTC.

This clone turned up a few times. V gene TRBV7-2 combines with J gene TRBJ2-1, with 14 bases matching TRBD2. Trimming at V came to 5 bases and at J to 6 bases, leaving 9 bases not matched to a gene. Germline-derived CDR1 and CDR2 are SGHTA and FQGNSA. This CDR3 comprises 17 residues. The CDR3: CASSPGTSGRMGNEQFF. For the CDR3, the DNA is TGTGCCAGCAGCCCCGGGACTAGCGGGAGAATGGGCAATGAGCAGTTCTTC.

Only one count was recorded for this clone. The rearrangement links TRBV6-1 to TRBJ2-7; TRBD2 agrees at 8 bases. The CDR3 is made up of 15 amino acids. The V gene's germline CDR1 is MNHNS and CDR2 SASEGT. The V segment lost 0 bases and the J segment 4 bases; nucleotides outside the gene matches: 5. The CDR3 nucleotides are TGTGCCAGCAGTGAAGCTAGGACTAGCCCGTACGAGCAGTACTTC. This sequence encodes CASSEARTSPYEQYF.